Listed below are T cell receptor beta chains from one sample, sequenced in a study of cytomegalovirus exposure and HLA in healthy donors. TCRdb's copy holds only in-frame clones and misses some; the assay was immunoSEQ multiplex PCR. The table records approximately 150,000 clones, about 83% of them present only once. Material: PBMCs. All receptors derive from a girl between 10 and 17 years old in good health and CMV-seropositive. The CDR3 runs from the conserved cysteine through the conserved F or W. A D gene is named only where the DNA matches it firmly. Clone size is shown for a subset of rows, as once, few, many or a class of expanded clone.

j_call clone_size d_call v_call cdr3_nt cdr3_aa
TRBJ1-4 - TRBD1 TRBV4-1 TGCGCCAGCAGCGACAGGGATCATTCGGAAACTAATGAAAAACTGTTTTTT CASSDRDHSETNEKLFF
TRBJ1-2 - TRBD1 TRBV7-8 TGTGCCAGCAGGCCTTCCTCGACAGGGGGAGGCTATGGCTACACCTTC CASRPSSTGGGYGYTF
TRBJ2-1 - TRBD2 TRBV9 TGTGCCAGCAGCGGTTCGTCCAGGAGCGGGGCGGTCAATGAGCAGTTCTTC CASSGSSRSGAVNEQFF
TRBJ2-7 - TRBD1 TRBV12-5 TGTGCTAGTGGTTTGGTACATGTTCTGGGGACAGGCCCGGCCGAGCAGTACTTC CASGLVHVLGTGPAEQYF
TRBJ2-3 - - TRBV7-9 TGTGCCAGCAGCCTGGACAGCAGAGATACGCAGTATTTT CASSLDSRDTQYF
TRBJ1-2 - - TRBV2 TGTGCCAGCAGTGAGTTGGGGGAGGACTTCAGGTATGGCTACACCTTC CASSELGEDFRYGYTF
TRBJ1-2 - - TRBV11-3 TGTGCCAGCAGCTTAGAGGCGGGGGCGCAGGGCTGCACCTTC CASSLEAGAQGCTF
TRBJ2-7 - TRBD2 TRBV9 TGTGCCAGCAGCGTAGAACTAGCGGGGGCCTACGAGCAGTACTTC CASSVELAGAYEQYF
TRBJ2-4 few - TRBV13 TGTGCCAGCAGCAACATAGGGGGGGCGCGGAACATTCAGTACTTC CASSNIGGARNIQYF
TRBJ1-5 - - TRBV7-8 TGTGCCAGCAGCCGGCAGACAGCTAGCAATCAGCCCCAGCATTTT CASSRQTASNQPQHF
TRBJ1-6 - - TRBV6-4 TGTGCCAGCAGTGACTCGGGGCAGGGTCATTCACCCCTCCACTTT CASSDSGQGHSPLHF
TRBJ2-7 - - TRBV12-5 TGTGCTAGTGGTTTTCCCTGGGTAGGGGGGGTAGACGAGCAGTACTTC CASGFPWVGGVDEQYF
TRBJ1-2 - - TRBV27 TGTGCCAGCGGTACCGGCTATGGCTACACCTTC CASGTGYGYTF
TRBJ2-1 - TRBD2 TRBV6-5 TGTGCCAGCAGTTACCCTAGGGCGGGGGGCGGCAATGAGCAGTTCTTC CASSYPRAGGGNEQFF
TRBJ2-1 - TRBD2 TRBV5-1 TGCGCCAGCGCTCAGACTAGCGGGGTTAACAATGAGCAGTTCTTC CASAQTSGVNNEQFF
TRBJ1-1 - TRBD1 TRBV5-6 TGTGCCAGCAGCCCCACAGGGGGCTGGACTGAAGCTTTCTTT CASSPTGGWTEAFF
TRBJ1-1 - - TRBV7-3 TGTGCCAGCAGCTTAACCAGGGAACGATCCGAAGCTTTCTTT CASSLTRERSEAFF
TRBJ2-7 few - TRBV5-1 TGCGCCAGCAGCTTGGAAGGGGGGGTCGACGAGCAGTACTTC CASSLEGGVDEQYF
TRBJ2-5 once - TRBV5-1 TGCGCCAGCAGCTTGGAGGGGGTTCCCGATGTTCAGTACTTC CASSLEGVPDVQYF
TRBJ2-1 - - TRBV4-1 TGCGCCAGCAGCCATAGTGGGGGGAACAATGAGCAGTTCTTC CASSHSGGNNEQFF
TRBJ2-5 - TRBD1 TRBV18 TGTGCCAGCTCCCCCCAGGGGGTCCAAGAGACCCAGTACTTC CASSPQGVQETQYF
TRBJ1-2 - - TRBV29-1 TGCAGCGTTTTCGATGGACGACAGATGGGACAACTTGGGGATGCCTATGGCTACACCTTC CSVFDGRQMGQLGDAYGYTF
TRBJ1-2 - - TRBV9 TGTGCCAGCAGCGTCCATACGGGAGTCCTTGGGGATGGCTACACCTTC CASSVHTGVLGDGYTF
TRBJ1-3 - TRBD1 TRBV6-6 TGTGCCAGCATCTTGGGACAGGGGGCAAACACCATATATTTT CASILGQGANTIYF
TRBJ1-4 - TRBD1 TRBV11-3 TGTGCCAGCAGCTCCAGGGGGCAGAATGAAAAACTGTTTTTT CASSSRGQNEKLFF
TRBJ1-2 - - TRBV27 TGTGCCAGCAGTTTGGGCAGAGCCTATGGCTACACCTTC CASSLGRAYGYTF
TRBJ2-7 - - TRBV30 TGTGCCTGGAGTGTAAGGGGATTATCCTACGAGCAGTACTTC CAWSVRGLSYEQYF
TRBJ2-7 - - TRBV9 TGTGCCAGCAGCCCCTCCCCACAGAGCTCCTACGAGCAGTACTTC CASSPSPQSSYEQYF
TRBJ1-5 - - TRBV6-5 TGTGCCAGCACCCCAACGGGGGGCGGGCAGCCCCAGCATTTT CASTPTGGGQPQHF
TRBJ1-4 - TRBD1 TRBV30 TGTGCCTGGAAAGACAGGGGAGCGACTAATGAAAAACTGTTTTTT CAWKDRGATNEKLFF
TRBJ2-2 - TRBD1 TRBV4-1 TGCGCCAGCAGCCTAAATCCGGGACAGGGGAACACCGGGGAGCTGTTTTTT CASSLNPGQGNTGELFF
TRBJ1-1 - - TRBV11-3 TGTGCCAGCAGAGGGGTACGGCACACTGAAGCTTTCTTT CASRGVRHTEAFF
TRBJ2-3 - TRBD1 TRBV6-5 TGTGCCAGCAATTTTCAGGGGGCGAGTACGCAGTATTTT CASNFQGASTQYF
TRBJ1-2 few - TRBV4-1 TGCGCCAGCAGCCAAGATCGGGGGGCGCATGGCTACACCTTC CASSQDRGAHGYTF
TRBJ1-1 - - TRBV11-1 TGTGCCAGCAGCTTCGGAGGGGTGAACACTGAAGCTTTCTTT CASSFGGVNTEAFF
TRBJ1-1 - TRBD1 TRBV19 TGTGCCAGTAGCCCGGACAGGGTAACTGAAGCTTTCTTT CASSPDRVTEAFF
TRBJ2-3 - TRBD2 TRBV5-1 TGCGCCAGCAGCTTGTTTCTTTCTGCGGGGGGGACAGATACGCAGTATTTT CASSLFLSAGGTDTQYF
TRBJ2-7 - TRBD2 TRBV5-6 TGTGCCAGCAGCTTGGAAGGTAGCGGGAGCTCCTACGAGCAGTACTTC CASSLEGSGSSYEQYF
TRBJ1-1 - TRBD1 TRBV4-2 TGTGCCAGCAGCCAAGGGACAGGGTCTTATAACACTGAAGCTTTCTTT CASSQGTGSYNTEAFF
TRBJ1-3 once - TRBV12-5 TGTGCTAGTGGTCCCCTAGGGAGGGGAAGCTCTGGAAACACCATATATTTT CASGPLGRGSSGNTIYF
TRBJ1-2 - - TRBV28 TGTGCCAGCAGTTTTATCGGCAGCGCTAACCGGAGGGGCTACACCTTC CASSFIGSANRRGYTF
TRBJ1-5 - - TRBV7-9 TGTGCCAGCAGCCGGGAGTCAGGGCGCAATCAGCCCCAGCATTTT CASSRESGRNQPQHF
TRBJ1-2 - - TRBV5-4 TGTGCCAGCAGCGACCCCCGCAGCGGCGGGAACTATGGCTACACCTTC CASSDPRSGGNYGYTF
TRBJ1-1 - - TRBV11-2 TGTGCCAGCAGCTTAGGCTACTGGAGGAACACTGAAGCTTTCTTT CASSLGYWRNTEAFF
TRBJ1-2 - TRBD1 TRBV5-1 TGCGCCAGCTTCCTAGGACAGGGGAATGGCTACACCTTC CASFLGQGNGYTF
TRBJ1-2 - TRBD1 TRBV19 TGTGCCAGTAGTAATCAGGGGGCTTCCTACTATGGCTACACCTTC CASSNQGASYYGYTF
TRBJ2-5 - - TRBV5-1 TGCGCCAGCAGCCCCGTTGGCGAGGCGTGGACCCAGTACTTC CASSPVGEAWTQYF
TRBJ1-1 - - TRBV6-1 TGTGCCAGCAGTGGCCCAAGGACGACAGCGGCTTTCTTT CASSGPRTTAAFF
TRBJ2-7 - TRBD1 TRBV7-8 TGTGCCAGCAGCTTCCTTAGCCGGGACAGGGGAAGGGGAAAGGGGTCCTACGAGCAGTACTTC CASSFLSRDRGRGKGSYEQYF
TRBJ1-2 - TRBD1 TRBV27 TGTGCCAGCAGTTTATTAGGGACAGGGAACGGCTACACCTTC CASSLLGTGNGYTF
TRBJ2-1 - - TRBV13 TGTGCCAGCAGCTTAGGGGACAGCTCCTACAATGAGCAGTTCTTC CASSLGDSSYNEQFF
TRBJ2-5 few TRBD2 TRBV19 TGTGCCAGTAGTGGACTAGTCCAAGAGACCCAGTACTTC CASSGLVQETQYF
TRBJ1-2 - - TRBV11-3 TGTGCCAGCAGCCCCCCGGTGCGGGATGGCTACACCTTC CASSPPVRDGYTF
TRBJ2-5 - - TRBV6-1 TGTGCCAGCAGAGAACCGGGAGATCCGAACCAAGAGACCCAGTACTTC CASREPGDPNQETQYF
TRBJ2-7 - TRBD1 TRBV2 TGTGCCAGTGCTACAGGGGTCGAGCAGTACTTC CASATGVEQYF
TRBJ1-2 - - TRBV7-9 TGTGCCAGCAGCTTAGGGGACTGGGAAGGCTACACCTTC CASSLGDWEGYTF
TRBJ2-7 - TRBD1 TRBV6-6 TGTGCCAGCAGCCAGGCCAGGACAGGGGCTTACGAGCAGTACTTC CASSQARTGAYEQYF
TRBJ1-2 - TRBD1 TRBV19 TGTGCCAGTAGCCCACAGGGGGCTCCTACTTTCTATGGCTACACCTTC CASSPQGAPTFYGYTF
TRBJ1-1 - TRBD1 TRBV5-6 TGTGCCAGCAGCTTATGGGACAGGGATAAGAGTACCACAGAAGCTTTCTTT CASSLWDRDKSTTEAFF